This is a list of T cell receptor beta chains from one sample in a study of blood T cells in healthy people across ages. TCRdb passed the 5' RACE reads through MiXCR, listing each CDR3 protein once. The repertoire holds 700,000 to 900,000 distinct CDR3 sequences, with roughly 25% as singletons. These sequences were also reported in another study, on T cells of mothers and their children.

The specimen was blood. These receptors came from a boy aged 5-17 years in good health. Each CDR3 is given with its conserved first and last residue. D genes are given only for firm matches. Where a row states a size, it is once, few, many or the class of an expanded clone; other rows omit it.

CDR3 DNA,CDR3 protein,D gene,V gene,J gene,clone size
TGTGCCAGCTCACCAGGGGAAGGATTGCACGGGGAGCTGTTTTTT,CASSPGEGLHGELFF,.,TRBV18,TRBJ2-2,.
TGTGCCAGCAGCTTAGTGAAGGGTCGAGCCTACGAGCAGTACTTC,CASSLVKGRAYEQYF,.,TRBV11-2,TRBJ2-7,.
TGTGCCAGCAGCATACAAAGAAACTACGAGCAGTACTTC,CASSIQRNYEQYF,.,TRBV28,TRBJ2-7,.
TGTGCCAGCAGCACTACAGGGATTGTATACGAGCAGTACTTC,CASSTTGIVYEQYF,.,TRBV7-8,TRBJ2-7,.
TGCGCCAGCAGCCTTCCCGGACTAGCGTCCGGAGATACGCAGTATTTT,CASSLPGLASGDTQYF,TRBD2,TRBV5-1,TRBJ2-3,.
TGTGCCTGGAGTGTAGCTATCACCTCTGGGGCCAACGTCCTGACTTTC,CAWSVAITSGANVLTF,.,TRBV30,TRBJ2-6,.
TGTGCCAGCAGTAGCTCCGACAGAGCGAACACCGGGGAGCTGTTTTTT,CASSSSDRANTGELFF,.,TRBV12-3/TRBV12-4,TRBJ2-2,.
TGTGCCAGCAGCTTAGAAGGCGGCTATCGGGGCTACACCTTC,CASSLEGGYRGYTF,.,TRBV7-9,TRBJ1-2,.
TGCAGCGTTGTGGGTGCATGGCGGGGCAACACCTACAATGAGCAGTTCTTC,CSVVGAWRGNTYNEQFF,.,TRBV29-1,TRBJ2-1,few
TGTGCCAGCAGTTTTCTCCTAGCGGGGGGAGAATGGGAGACCCAGTACTTC,CASSFLLAGGEWETQYF,TRBD2,TRBV28,TRBJ2-5,many
TGTGCCAGCAGGGTTCCTAGGGGACAGGGTTTTGAGCAGTTCTTC,CASRVPRGQGFEQFF,TRBD1,TRBV12-3/TRBV12-4,TRBJ2-1,.
TGTGCCACCAGTGATCGGGACAGGGTAAAGGGCTACACCTTC,CATSDRDRVKGYTF,TRBD1,TRBV24-1,TRBJ1-2,few
TGTGCCAGCAGCCAATTGCGGGAGCTGTTTTTT,CASSQLRELFF,.,TRBV3-1,TRBJ2-2,.
TGCAGCGTTGAAGAAGGGGCTAGCGGGTACAATGAGCAGTTCTTC,CSVEEGASGYNEQFF,TRBD2,TRBV29-1,TRBJ2-1,.
TGTGCCAGCAGCTTAGGTTCGGTACATAATGAAAAACTGTTTTTT,CASSLGSVHNEKLFF,.,TRBV7-9,TRBJ1-4,.
TGTGCCAGCAGCTTAGACCCTGGGGAGACCCAGTACTTC,CASSLDPGETQYF,.,TRBV5-5,TRBJ2-5,many
TGCGCCAGCAGAGCACAGGGACGCTACGAGCAGTACTTC,CASRAQGRYEQYF,.,TRBV5-1,TRBJ2-7,few
TGTGCCAGCAGTGATAAGGAGGGGACCGGGGAGCTGTTTTTT,CASSDKEGTGELFF,.,TRBV2,TRBJ2-2,once
TGTGCCACCACCGGAGACGGCGGGGGCTACAATGAGCAGTTCTTC,CATTGDGGGYNEQFF,TRBD2,TRBV15,TRBJ2-1,.
TGCGCCAGCAGCCCACGAGGGGGCCCCTATCCCTATGGCTACACCTTC,CASSPRGGPYPYGYTF,TRBD1,TRBV5-1,TRBJ1-2,.
TGCGCCAGCAGTGGGGCGGGCGTAGGCTCCTACGAGCAGTACTTC,CASSGAGVGSYEQYF,.,TRBV10-2,TRBJ2-7,few
TGTGCCAGCAGTTTAGGGGGGAACAGAATCTACGAGCAGTACTTC,CASSLGGNRIYEQYF,.,TRBV12-3/TRBV12-4,TRBJ2-7,once